Each of the 4 T cell receptor beta chains below was sequenced from the same sample in a study of cytomegalovirus exposure and HLA in healthy donors. With 60 Vbeta and 13 Jbeta primers, the PCR was carried out. Libraries were prepared by immunoSEQ multiplex PCR; TCRdb keeps only in-frame clonotypes and omits some of them. This sample has approximately 100,000 clones; less than 80% occur once, and the top ten carry around 4%. Specimen: PBMCs. Receptors originate from a man in his thirties or forties in good health and CMV-seropositive.

About this clone itself: The junction differs from germline at one of its ends, possibly a read error. The chain couples TRBV7-9 to TRBJ1-2, with D perhaps matching TRBD1 (5 bases). The CDR3 consists of 8 residues. CDR1 and CDR2 (germline): SEHNR, FQNEAQ (reference sequence). Here the CDR3 DNA reads TGTTCCAGCCCCCGGGGGACCTTC. This codes for CSSPRGTF.

The chain is built from TRBV27 and TRBJ2-1; no firm D call. This CDR3 region has 15 residues. Germline values: CDR1 MNHEY, CDR2 SMNVEV (reference sequence). The germline V and J ends were trimmed by 3 bases and 3 bases, with 12 bases remaining between them. CDR3 sequence (DNA): TGTGCCAGCAGTTTGGTTCCCGGAGTCTACAATGAGCAGTTCTTC. Translating it yields CASSLVPGVYNEQFF.

The CDR3 coding sequence is TGTGCCAGCAGCTTTCGAGGGGAGGTCTATGAGCAGTTCTTC. This translates into CASSFRGEVYEQFF. V and J are TRBV5-5 and TRBJ2-1; D may be TRBD2 (6 bases). V was trimmed by 2 bases and J by 8 bases, leaving 14 bases between them. In germline, CDR1 is SGHKS, CDR2 YYEKEE (reference sequence). The CDR3 totals 14 residues.

The chain uses TRBV7-9 and TRBJ2-7, with 7 bases identical to TRBD2. CDR3 length: 13 residues. Germline CDR1 is SEHNR and CDR2 is FQNEAQ (reference sequence). The junction had 10 bases not matched to a gene; V was cut back by 11 bases and J by 3 bases. CDR3 amino acids: CAAAGRPLYEQYF. Here the CDR3 DNA reads TGTGCCGCAGCGGGAAGACCGCTCTACGAGCAGTACTTC.